This T cell receptor (beta chain) was retrieved from a study of T cells in Graves' hyperthyroidism and ophthalmopathy. The study's findings and limits: Median prediction lead before ophthalmopathy onset was 6.5 months with the model. The majority of expanded thyroid clonotypes above 0.001 also appeared in blood.

A word on this clonotype: The antigen remains undetermined.

Lactation, pregnancy, other autoimmune disease or uncontrolled infection excluded patients. PBMCs were collected from a 10 ml volume of fresh peripheral blood. Regions amplified from RNA transcripts were the TCR beta CDR3 regions. A set of HTBI primers served as the primers for a first-round RT-PCR of the TCR CDR3. From the multiplex PCR reads, TCRdb called clonotypes with MiXCR, one entry per CDR3 protein. The table records fewer than 550,000 distinct CDR3 sequences, roughly a quarter of them present only once. The sequence was collected from a woman aged 25 to 45 with Graves' ophthalmopathy. Sequenced: blood.

For the CDR3, the DNA is TGTGCCAGCAGGAAAGCGGGGGCCCCTAGCTCCTACGAGCAGTACTTC. Its translation: CASRKAGAPSSYEQYF. The V gene is TRBV27, the J gene TRBJ2-7; 8 nucleotides agree with TRBD2. Germline V gene sequence: CDR1 MNHEY, CDR2 SMNVEV (reference sequence). This CDR3 comprises 16 residues. The junction had 10 bases not matched to a gene; V was cut back by 6 bases and J by 0 bases.